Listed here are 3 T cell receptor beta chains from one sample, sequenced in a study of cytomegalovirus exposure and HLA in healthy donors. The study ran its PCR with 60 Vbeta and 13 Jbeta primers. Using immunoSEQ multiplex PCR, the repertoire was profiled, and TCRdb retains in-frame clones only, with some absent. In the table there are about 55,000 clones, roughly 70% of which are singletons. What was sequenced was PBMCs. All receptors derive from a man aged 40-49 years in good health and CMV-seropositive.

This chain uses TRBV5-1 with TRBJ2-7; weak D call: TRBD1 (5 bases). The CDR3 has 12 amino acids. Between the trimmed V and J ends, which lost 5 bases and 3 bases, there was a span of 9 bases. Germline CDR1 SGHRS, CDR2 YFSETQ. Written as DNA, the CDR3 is TGCGCCAGCAGAGGACAATACTACGAGCAGTACTTC. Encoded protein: CASRGQYYEQYF. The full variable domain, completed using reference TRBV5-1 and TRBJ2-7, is KAGVTQTPRYLIKTRGQQVTLSCSPISGHRSVSWYQQTPGQGLQFLFEYFSETQRNKGNFPGRFSGRQFSNSRSEMNVSTLELGDSALYLCASRGQYYEQYFGPGTRLTVT.

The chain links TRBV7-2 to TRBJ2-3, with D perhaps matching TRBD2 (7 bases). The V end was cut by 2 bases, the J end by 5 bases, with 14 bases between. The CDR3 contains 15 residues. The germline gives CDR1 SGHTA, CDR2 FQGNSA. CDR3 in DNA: TGTGCCAGCAGCTTAAGGGGGGGCTGGGGAGATACGCAGTATTTT. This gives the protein CASSLRGGWGDTQYF. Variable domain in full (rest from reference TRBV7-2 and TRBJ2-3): GAGVSQSPSNKVTEKGKDVELRCDPISGHTALYWYRQSLGQGLEFLIYFQGNSAPDKSGLPSDRFSAERTGGSVSTLTIQRTQQEDSAVYLCASSLRGGWGDTQYFGPGTRLTVL.

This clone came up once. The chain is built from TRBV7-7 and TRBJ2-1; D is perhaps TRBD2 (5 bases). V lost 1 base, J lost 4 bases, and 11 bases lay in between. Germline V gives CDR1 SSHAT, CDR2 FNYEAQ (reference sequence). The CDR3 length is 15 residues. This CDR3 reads CASSLEASPYNEQFF. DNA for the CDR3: TGTGCCAGCAGCTTAGAGGCTAGCCCTTACAATGAGCAGTTCTTC.